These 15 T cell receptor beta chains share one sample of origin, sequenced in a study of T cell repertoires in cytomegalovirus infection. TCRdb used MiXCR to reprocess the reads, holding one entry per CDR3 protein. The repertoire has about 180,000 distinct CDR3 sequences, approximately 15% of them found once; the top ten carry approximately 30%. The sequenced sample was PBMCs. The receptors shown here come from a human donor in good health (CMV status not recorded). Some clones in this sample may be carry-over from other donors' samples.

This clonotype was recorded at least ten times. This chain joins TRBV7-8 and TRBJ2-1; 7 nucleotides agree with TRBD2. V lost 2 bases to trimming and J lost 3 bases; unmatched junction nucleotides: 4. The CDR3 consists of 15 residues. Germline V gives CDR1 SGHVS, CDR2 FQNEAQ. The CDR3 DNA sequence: TGTGCCAGCAGCTTAAGGCTAGCGGACTACAATGAGCAGTTCTTC. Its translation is CASSLRLADYNEQFF.

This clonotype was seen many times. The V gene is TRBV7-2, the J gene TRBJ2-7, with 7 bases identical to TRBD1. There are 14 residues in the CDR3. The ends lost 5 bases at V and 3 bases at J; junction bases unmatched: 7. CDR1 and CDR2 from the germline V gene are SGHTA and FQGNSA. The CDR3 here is CASSPRDRVYEQYF. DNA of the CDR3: TGTGCCAGCAGCCCCCGGGACAGAGTCTACGAGCAGTACTTC.

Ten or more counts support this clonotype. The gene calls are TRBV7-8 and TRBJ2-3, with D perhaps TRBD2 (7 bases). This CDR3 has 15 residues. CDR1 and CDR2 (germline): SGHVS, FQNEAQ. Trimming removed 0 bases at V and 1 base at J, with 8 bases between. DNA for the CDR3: TGTGCCAGCAGCTTAGCGGGGGGGCGCACAGATACGCAGTATTTT. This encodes CASSLAGGRTDTQYF.

The CDR3 region has the DNA TGTGCCAGCAGCTTGTTGGGCCGGGACAGCTCCTACAATGAGCAGTTCTTC. It codes for CASSLLGRDSSYNEQFF. V usage is TRBV7-2 and J usage is TRBJ2-1; 7 bases are shared with TRBD1. CDR3 length: 17 residues. CDR1 and CDR2 (germline): SGHTA, FQGNSA. J gave up 0 bases and V 3 bases, and 8 bases lay outside the gene matches.

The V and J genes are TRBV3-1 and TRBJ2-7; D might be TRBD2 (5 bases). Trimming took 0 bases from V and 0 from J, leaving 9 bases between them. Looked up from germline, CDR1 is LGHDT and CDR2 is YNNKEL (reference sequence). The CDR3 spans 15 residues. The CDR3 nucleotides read TGTGCCAGCAGCCAAGATCATGGAGGCTCCTACGAGCAGTACTTC. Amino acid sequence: CASSQDHGGSYEQYF.

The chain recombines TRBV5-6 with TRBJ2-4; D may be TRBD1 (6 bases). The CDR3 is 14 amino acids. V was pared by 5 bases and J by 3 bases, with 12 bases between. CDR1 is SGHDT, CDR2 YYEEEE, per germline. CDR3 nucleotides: TGTGCCAGCAGTTCGGACAGTATCAAAAACATTCAGTACTTC. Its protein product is CASSSDSIKNIQYF.

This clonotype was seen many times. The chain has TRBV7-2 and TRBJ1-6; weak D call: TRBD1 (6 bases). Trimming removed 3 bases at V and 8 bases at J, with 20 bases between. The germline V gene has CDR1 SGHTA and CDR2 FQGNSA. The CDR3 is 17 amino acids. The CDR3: CASSFEPLIRGDSPLHF. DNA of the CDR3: TGTGCCAGCAGCTTTGAGCCCCTGATCAGGGGTGATTCACCCCTCCACTTT.

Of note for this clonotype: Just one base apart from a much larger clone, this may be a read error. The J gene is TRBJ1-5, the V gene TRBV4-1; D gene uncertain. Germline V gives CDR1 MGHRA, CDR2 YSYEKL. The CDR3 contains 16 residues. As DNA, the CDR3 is TGCGCCAGAAGCCAAGGTTCCTCCTTTAGCAATCAGCCCCAGCATTTT. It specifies CARSQGSSFSNQPQHF.

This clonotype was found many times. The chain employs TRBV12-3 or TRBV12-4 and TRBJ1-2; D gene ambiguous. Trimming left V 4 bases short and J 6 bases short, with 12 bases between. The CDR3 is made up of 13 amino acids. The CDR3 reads CASSSQVRHGYTF. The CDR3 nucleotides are TGTGCCAGCAGTTCCCAGGTGAGACATGGCTACACCTTC.

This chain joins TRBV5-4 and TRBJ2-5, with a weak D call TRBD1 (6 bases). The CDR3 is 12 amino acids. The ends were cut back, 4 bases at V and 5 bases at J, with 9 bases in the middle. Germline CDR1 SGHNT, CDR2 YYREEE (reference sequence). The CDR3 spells CASSTDRETQYF. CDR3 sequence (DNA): TGTGCCAGCAGCACTGACAGGGAGACCCAGTACTTC.

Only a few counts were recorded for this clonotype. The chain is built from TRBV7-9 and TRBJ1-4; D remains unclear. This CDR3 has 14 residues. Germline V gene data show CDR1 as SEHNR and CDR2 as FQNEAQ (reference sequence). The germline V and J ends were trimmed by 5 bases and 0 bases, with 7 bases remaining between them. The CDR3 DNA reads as TGTGCCAGCAGCCAGAGTGCAACTAATGAAAAACTGTTTTTT. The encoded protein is CASSQSATNEKLFF.

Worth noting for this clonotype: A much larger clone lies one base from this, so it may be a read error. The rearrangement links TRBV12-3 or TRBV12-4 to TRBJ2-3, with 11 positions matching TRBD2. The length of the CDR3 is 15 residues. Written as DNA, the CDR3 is TGTACCAGCAGTCAGACTAGCGGGGCCACAGATACGCAGTATTTT. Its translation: CTSSQTSGATDTQYF.

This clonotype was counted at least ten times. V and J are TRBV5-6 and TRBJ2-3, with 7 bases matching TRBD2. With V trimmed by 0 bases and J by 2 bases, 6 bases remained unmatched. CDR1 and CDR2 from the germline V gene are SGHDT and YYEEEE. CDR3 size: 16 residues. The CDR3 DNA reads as TGTGCCAGCAGCTTGGTTGCGGGGGACTACACAGATACGCAGTATTTT. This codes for CASSLVAGDYTDTQYF.

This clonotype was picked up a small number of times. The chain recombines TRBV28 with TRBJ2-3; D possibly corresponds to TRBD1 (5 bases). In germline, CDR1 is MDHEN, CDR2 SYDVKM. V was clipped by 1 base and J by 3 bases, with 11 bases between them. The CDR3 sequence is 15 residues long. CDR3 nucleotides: TGTGCCAGCAGTTTATCCAGGGTCGGGACAGATACGCAGTATTTT. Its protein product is CASSLSRVGTDTQYF.

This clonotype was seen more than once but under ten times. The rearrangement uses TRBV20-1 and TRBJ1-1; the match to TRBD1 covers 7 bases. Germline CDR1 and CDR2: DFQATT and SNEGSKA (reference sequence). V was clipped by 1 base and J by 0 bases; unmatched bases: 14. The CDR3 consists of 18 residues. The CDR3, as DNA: TGCAGTGCTAGAGCCTCACACCCGACAGGGAGATTGAACACTGAAGCTTTCTTT. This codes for CSARASHPTGRLNTEAFF.